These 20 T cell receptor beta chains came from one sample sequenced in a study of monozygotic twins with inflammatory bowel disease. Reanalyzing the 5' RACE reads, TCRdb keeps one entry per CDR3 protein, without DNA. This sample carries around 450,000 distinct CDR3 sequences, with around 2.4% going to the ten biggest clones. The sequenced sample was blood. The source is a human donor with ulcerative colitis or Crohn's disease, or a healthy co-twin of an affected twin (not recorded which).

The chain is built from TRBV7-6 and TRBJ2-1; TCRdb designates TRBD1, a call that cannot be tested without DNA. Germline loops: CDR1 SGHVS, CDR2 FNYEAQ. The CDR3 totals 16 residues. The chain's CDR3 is CASSPLGGGSGNEQFF.

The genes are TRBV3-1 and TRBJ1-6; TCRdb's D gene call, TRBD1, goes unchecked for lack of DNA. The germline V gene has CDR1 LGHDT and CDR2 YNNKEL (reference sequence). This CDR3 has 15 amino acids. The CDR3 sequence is CASRPTGANNSPLHF.

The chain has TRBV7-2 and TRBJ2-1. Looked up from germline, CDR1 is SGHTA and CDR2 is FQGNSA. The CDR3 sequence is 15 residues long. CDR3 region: CASSLRSGQSNEQFF.

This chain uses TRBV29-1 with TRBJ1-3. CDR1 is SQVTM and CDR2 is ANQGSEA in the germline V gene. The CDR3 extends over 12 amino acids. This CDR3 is CSVDKLENTIYF.

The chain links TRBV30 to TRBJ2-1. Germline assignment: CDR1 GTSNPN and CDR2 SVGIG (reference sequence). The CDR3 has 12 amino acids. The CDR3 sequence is CAWTKDSDEQFF.

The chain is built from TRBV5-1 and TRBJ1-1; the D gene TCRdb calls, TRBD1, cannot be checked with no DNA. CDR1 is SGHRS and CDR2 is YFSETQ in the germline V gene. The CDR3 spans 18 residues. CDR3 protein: CASSVIPGQGFMNTEAFF.

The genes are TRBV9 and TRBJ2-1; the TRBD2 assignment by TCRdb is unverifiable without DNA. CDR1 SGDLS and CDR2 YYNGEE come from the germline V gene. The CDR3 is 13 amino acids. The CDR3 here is CASSATSVDEQFF.

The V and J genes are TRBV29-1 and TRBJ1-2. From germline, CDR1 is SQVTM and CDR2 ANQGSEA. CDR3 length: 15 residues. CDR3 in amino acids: CSVHGTDLSNYGYTF.

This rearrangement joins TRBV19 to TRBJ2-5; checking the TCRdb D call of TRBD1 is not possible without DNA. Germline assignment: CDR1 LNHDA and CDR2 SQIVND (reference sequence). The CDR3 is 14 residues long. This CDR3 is CASSPGQGLETQYF.

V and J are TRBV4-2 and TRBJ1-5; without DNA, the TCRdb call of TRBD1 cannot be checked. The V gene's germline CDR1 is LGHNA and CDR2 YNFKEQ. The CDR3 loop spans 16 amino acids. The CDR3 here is CASSQDQGSVGQPQHF.

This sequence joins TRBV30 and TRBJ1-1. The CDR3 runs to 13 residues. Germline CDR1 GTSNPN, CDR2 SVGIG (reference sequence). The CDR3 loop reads CAWRRGPNTEAFF.

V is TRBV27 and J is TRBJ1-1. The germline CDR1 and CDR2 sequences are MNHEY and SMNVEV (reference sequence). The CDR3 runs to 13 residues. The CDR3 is CASKKVSNTEAFF.

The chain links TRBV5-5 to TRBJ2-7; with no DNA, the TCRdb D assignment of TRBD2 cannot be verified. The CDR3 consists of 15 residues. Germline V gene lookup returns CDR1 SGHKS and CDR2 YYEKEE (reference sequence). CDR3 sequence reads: CASSPWGTSSYEQYF.

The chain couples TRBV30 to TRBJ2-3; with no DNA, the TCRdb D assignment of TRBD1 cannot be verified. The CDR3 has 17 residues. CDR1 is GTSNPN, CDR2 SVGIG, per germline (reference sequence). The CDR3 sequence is CAWSVPPADLPQDTQYF.

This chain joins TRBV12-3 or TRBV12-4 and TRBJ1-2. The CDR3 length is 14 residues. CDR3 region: CASSLVGANYGYTF.

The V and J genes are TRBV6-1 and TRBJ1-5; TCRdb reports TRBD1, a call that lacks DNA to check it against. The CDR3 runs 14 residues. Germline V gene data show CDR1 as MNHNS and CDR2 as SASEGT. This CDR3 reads CASSRQGIYQPQHF.

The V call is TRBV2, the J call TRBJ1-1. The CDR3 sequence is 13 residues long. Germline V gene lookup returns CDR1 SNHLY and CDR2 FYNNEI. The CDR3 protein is CAGGEDMNTEAFF.

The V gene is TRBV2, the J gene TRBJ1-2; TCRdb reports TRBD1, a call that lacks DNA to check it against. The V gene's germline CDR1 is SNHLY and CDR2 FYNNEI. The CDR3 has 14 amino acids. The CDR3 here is CASITLRTNYGYTF.

The CDR3: CASSFRRRTFYGYTF. V gene TRBV7-8 combines with J gene TRBJ1-2. The CDR3 is 15 amino acids. Germline lookup yields CDR1 SGHVS and CDR2 FQNEAQ.

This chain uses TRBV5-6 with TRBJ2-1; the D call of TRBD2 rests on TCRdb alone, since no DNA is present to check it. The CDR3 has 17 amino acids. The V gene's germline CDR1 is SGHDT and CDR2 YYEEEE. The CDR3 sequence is CASSLATSGDRRNEQFF.